This is a list of T cell receptor beta chains from one sample in a study of blood T cell repertoires in COVID-19. TCRdb's table, derived via immunoSEQ multiplex PCR, lists solely in-frame clones and lacks some. The sample contains 120,000 or so clones, about 80% of which appear only once. Sequencing used peripheral blood. These receptors were collected from a woman aged 45-60 years with acute or convalescent COVID-19. The CDR3 runs from the conserved cysteine through the conserved F or W. A D gene is named only where the DNA matches it firmly. Rows may omit the clone size; those that give it use once, few, many or a size class.

v_gene	d_gene	j_gene	abundance	CDR3nt	CDR3aa
TRBV27	-	TRBJ1-4	-	TGTGCCAGCAGCTTTTCCCCCGGAGTGGAAAAACTGTTTTTT	CASSFSPGVEKLFF
TRBV19	-	TRBJ1-2	few	TGTGCCAGTAGTCCGCGGAACTATGGCTACACCTTC	CASSPRNYGYTF
TRBV30	TRBD1	TRBJ1-2	-	TGTGCCTGGCGGGGACAGGGTGGTGGCTACACCTTC	CAWRGQGGGYTF
TRBV9	-	TRBJ1-2	-	TGTGCCAGCAGCGTAGGGTCCAGCGCCTATGGCTACACCTTC	CASSVGSSAYGYTF
TRBV18	TRBD1	TRBJ1-2	-	TGTGCCAGCTCACCACAGGGACAGGCAGACTATGGCTACACCTTC	CASSPQGQADYGYTF
TRBV5-1	-	TRBJ2-7	-	TGCGCCAGCAGGCAGGCAGGGCCTCCCTACGAGCAGTACTTC	CASRQAGPPYEQYF
TRBV6-6	TRBD1	TRBJ2-4	-	TGTGCCAGCAGAAAAACACAGGGGGATAACATTCAGTACTTC	CASRKTQGDNIQYF
TRBV30	-	TRBJ1-1	-	TGTGCCTGGGGCTCCGGTGGGGGCTCTGAAGCTTTCTTT	CAWGSGGGSEAFF
TRBV19	TRBD1	TRBJ1-2	-	TGTGCCAGTAGCACGGGGACAGCCTCATATGGCTACACCTTC	CASSTGTASYGYTF
TRBV6-1	TRBD1	TRBJ1-6	-	TGTGCCAGCAGGACAGGGGACTTTGGTTCACCCCTCCACTTT	CASRTGDFGSPLHF
TRBV7-9	TRBD1	TRBJ1-1	once	TGTGCCAGCAGCCCAGAGGGGACAGGGAGGGTTGGAGCTTTCTTT	CASSPEGTGRVGAFF
TRBV6-2/TRBV6-3	-	TRBJ2-7	few	TGTGCCAGCAGTACCTCCAGGGGTTTCTCCTACGAGCAGTACTTC	CASSTSRGFSYEQYF
TRBV12-3/TRBV12-4	TRBD1	TRBJ1-1	-	TGTGCCAGCACCGGACAGGGGGTTCCTGAAGCTTTCTTT	CASTGQGVPEAFF
TRBV10-1	-	TRBJ2-7	-	TGCGCCAGCAGTAGCGGGACAACCTACGAGCAGTACTTC	CASSSGTTYEQYF
TRBV24-1	TRBD1	TRBJ2-1	-	TGTGCCACCAGGGGCAGGGGGCGCGGAGGGTACAATGAGCAGTTCTTC	CATRGRGRGGYNEQFF
TRBV2	TRBD2	TRBJ2-3	-	TGTGCCAGCAGTGAAGAGAGGCGGGGGACTAGCACAGATACGCAGTATTTT	CASSEERRGTSTDTQYF
TRBV5-4	-	TRBJ1-3	-	TGTGCCAGCAGCTTGACGAGCTCTGGAAACACCATATATTTT	CASSLTSSGNTIYF
TRBV10-3	TRBD1	TRBJ1-6	once	TGTGCCATCAGTAACGGACAGGGGGTATCACCCCTCCACTTT	CAISNGQGVSPLHF
TRBV29-1	-	TRBJ1-2	-	TGCAGCGCCGCCTTAGGCGAAATGGCGGGTGGCTACACCTTC	CSAALGEMAGGYTF
TRBV2	TRBD1	TRBJ1-1	-	TGTGCCAGCAGTCTGGGACAGGGGGGTACTGAAGCTTTCTTT	CASSLGQGGTEAFF
TRBV5-1	TRBD1	TRBJ1-3	once	TGCGCCAGCAGCTTGGGGGACAGTGATCGGAGAAACACCATATATTTT	CASSLGDSDRRNTIYF
TRBV19	TRBD1	TRBJ1-5	-	TGTGCCAGTAGTAGAGACAGGGTTGAACAGCCCCAGCATTTT	CASSRDRVEQPQHF
TRBV15	TRBD1	TRBJ1-5	-	TGTGCCACCAGCAGTAATCCGGGACAGAAGAATCAGCCCCAGCATTTT	CATSSNPGQKNQPQHF
TRBV6-1	-	TRBJ1-2	-	TGTGCCAGCAGTGAGAGGGGGAATAACTATGGCTACACCTTC	CASSERGNNYGYTF
TRBV30	-	TRBJ1-2	few	TGTGCCTGCCCCATGGGGAGGCGGAACTATGGCTACACCTTC	CACPMGRRNYGYTF
TRBV6-6	-	TRBJ1-1	-	TGTGCCAGCAAGGGCATAGGGGGAACTGAAGCTTTCTTT	CASKGIGGTEAFF
TRBV27	TRBD1	TRBJ1-1	-	TGTGCCAGCAGTGCCAGGGGGCGAGCTTTCTTT	CASSARGRAFF
TRBV30	-	TRBJ1-4	-	TGTGCCTGGAGCCTTAATGAAAAACTGTTTTTT	CAWSLNEKLFF
TRBV30	TRBD1	TRBJ1-1	few	TGTGCCTGGAGTGTCCCGACAGGGAGGACTGAAGCTTTCTTT	CAWSVPTGRTEAFF
TRBV7-9	TRBD1	TRBJ1-2	-	TGTGCCAGCAGCCCGATGGGGGACAGGGTGGACTATGGCTACACCTTC	CASSPMGDRVDYGYTF
TRBV6-2/TRBV6-3	TRBD1	TRBJ1-1	many	TGTGCCAGCAGTTACTCATCCCGGACAGGGGAGACTGAAGCTTTCTTT	CASSYSSRTGETEAFF
TRBV13	-	TRBJ1-2	few	TGTGCCAGCAGCGAAGGGGCAGGGGTTAACTATGGCTACACCTTC	CASSEGAGVNYGYTF
TRBV12-3/TRBV12-4	-	TRBJ2-2	-	TGTGCCAGCAGTTACAGGAACACCGGGGAGCTGTTTTTT	CASSYRNTGELFF